This T cell receptor beta chain was obtained from a study of blood T cell repertoires in COVID-19 (TCRdb year 2020). Regarding the research as a whole: Samples covering the acute and convalescent phases of COVID-19 were provided by collaborators in the United States, Italy and Spain. The material from the prospective study consisted of cDNA or gDNA derived from T cells, B-cell-depleted T cells, or PBMCs. Subjects who had been exposed to COVID-19, were actively infected with it, or had recovered from it provided the deeply sampled blood TCRbeta repertoires that made up the dataset. The repertoires were released in a freely available public database intended as a resource for research on the immune response to SARS-CoV-2. The samples were drawn from the first 160 participants of the ongoing ImmuneRACE study and from some 1,300 subjects provided by 6 global collaborators. Nearly every sample came with metadata listing a de-identified subject ID, COVID-19 status, age in years and sex. Where available, HLA class I and class II types were obtained from metadata supplied by the sample provider rather than from assay-based typing.

The full study reports these points: Clinical and demographic metadata were provided uncurated, with the amount varying by source and participant.

TCRbeta CDR3 regions were amplified from genomic DNA using the immunoSEQ Assay, a bias-controlled multiplex PCR. In the original analysis: Within the assay, amplification of reference gene primers was used to estimate how many nucleated cells each sample contained. Sequence reads were collapsed and filtered to measure the absolute abundance of every unique TCRbeta CDR3 rearrangement. For each sample, productive Simpson clonality was calculated as the square root of Simpson's diversity index over productive rearrangements. What TCRdb holds here is the immuneACCESS table cut down to in-frame rearrangements. Part of the clones is not present; checked against another copy, under half of the missing clones reflect an unresolved V gene, and the others are unexplained. D and trimming come from the DNA, and the V and J calls and clone size come from that table. Counted in this sample were approximately 190,000 clones; about 85% of them appeared once. The ten largest clones add up to about 22% of the sample.

Each collaborating institution followed its own protocols to collect whole blood in K2EDTA tubes. For TCRbeta analysis, collaborators shipped samples as frozen whole blood, isolated PBMCs, or DNA extracted from either of those sample types. In regard to this clone: Its recognized antigen is unknown. Nothing much larger sits one base from this clone, and base qualities are not available.

At the junction V is shortened by 5 bases and J by 0 bases; bases outside the gene matches: 10. Looking up the germline V gene yields CDR1 SGHVS and CDR2 FQNEAQ. The CDR3 holds 17 amino acids from the cysteine to the phenylalanine. Only the CDR3 portion is preserved as DNA: 51 bases, with reading frame beginning at the first base. The chain uses TRBV7-8 and TRBJ2-5; the central 9 bases match TRBD2. This TCR derives from a man in his 60s with active or convalescent COVID-19. The sequenced sample was peripheral blood. The DNA reads TGTGCCAGCAGCCCCCGAGTAGCGGGAGAAAACCAAGAGACCCAGTACTTC. Translated, this gives CASSPRVAGENQETQYF.